What follows is one T cell receptor (beta chain) and its context. Germline V gives CDR1 KGHSH, CDR2 LQKENI. This CDR3 spans 14 amino acids. Trimming pared 4 bases from V and 1 base from J, leaving 8 bases between. Sequencing used immunoSEQ multiplex PCR; TCRdb keeps in-frame clones, though not all of them. The sample lists roughly 230,000 clones, approximately 90% occurring once. This specimen belongs to a study of blood T cell repertoires in COVID-19. The chain is built from TRBV18 and TRBJ1-5; no firm D call. This sequence originates from a man between 70 and 80 years old with acute or convalescent COVID-19. Sequencing was performed on peripheral blood. The CDR3 region has the DNA TGTGCCAGCTCACGGGGAGCAAGCAATCAGCCCCAGCATTTT. It codes for CASSRGASNQPQHF. The full variable domain, completed using reference TRBV18 and TRBJ1-5, is NAGVMQNPRHLVRRRGQEARLRCSPMKGHSHVYWYRQLPEEGLKFMVYLQKENIIDESGMPKERFSAEFPKEGPSILRIQQVVRGDSAAYFCASSRGASNQPQHFGDGTRLSIL.